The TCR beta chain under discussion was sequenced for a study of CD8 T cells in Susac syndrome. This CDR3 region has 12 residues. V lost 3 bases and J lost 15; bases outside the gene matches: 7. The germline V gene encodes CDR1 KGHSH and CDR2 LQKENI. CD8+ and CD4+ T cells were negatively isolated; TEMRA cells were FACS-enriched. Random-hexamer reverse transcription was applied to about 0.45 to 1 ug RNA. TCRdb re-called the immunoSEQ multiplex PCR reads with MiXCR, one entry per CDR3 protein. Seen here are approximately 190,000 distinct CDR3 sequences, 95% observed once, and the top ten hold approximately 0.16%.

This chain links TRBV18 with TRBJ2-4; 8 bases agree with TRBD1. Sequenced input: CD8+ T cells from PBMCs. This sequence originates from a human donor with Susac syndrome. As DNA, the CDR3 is TGTGCCAGCTCACCGGACAGGGTTATGTCGTACTTC. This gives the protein CASSPDRVMSYF.